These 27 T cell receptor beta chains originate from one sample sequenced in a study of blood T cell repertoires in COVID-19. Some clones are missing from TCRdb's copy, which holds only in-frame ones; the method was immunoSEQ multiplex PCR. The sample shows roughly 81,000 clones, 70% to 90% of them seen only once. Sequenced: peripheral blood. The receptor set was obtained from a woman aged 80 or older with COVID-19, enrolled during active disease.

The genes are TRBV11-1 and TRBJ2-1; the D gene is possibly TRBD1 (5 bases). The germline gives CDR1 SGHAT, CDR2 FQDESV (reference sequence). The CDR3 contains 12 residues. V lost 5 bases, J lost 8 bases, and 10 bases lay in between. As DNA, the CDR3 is TGTGCCAGCAGCCCTCAGGGTCATGAGCAGTTCTTC. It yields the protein CASSPQGHEQFF.

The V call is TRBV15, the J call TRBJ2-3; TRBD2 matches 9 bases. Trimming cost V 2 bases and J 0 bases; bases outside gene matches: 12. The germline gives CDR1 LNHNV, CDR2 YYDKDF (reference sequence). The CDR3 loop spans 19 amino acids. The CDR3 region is CATSRHRSGGVTSTDTQYF. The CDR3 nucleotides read TGTGCCACCAGCAGACACCGTAGCGGGGGAGTTACTAGCACAGATACGCAGTATTTT.

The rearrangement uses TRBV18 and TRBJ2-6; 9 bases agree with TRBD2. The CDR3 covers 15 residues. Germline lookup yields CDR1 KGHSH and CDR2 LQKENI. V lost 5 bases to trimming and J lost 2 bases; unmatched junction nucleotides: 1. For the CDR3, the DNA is TGTGCCAGCTCATTAGCGGGAGCTGGGGCCAACGTCCTGACTTTC. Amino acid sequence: CASSLAGAGANVLTF.

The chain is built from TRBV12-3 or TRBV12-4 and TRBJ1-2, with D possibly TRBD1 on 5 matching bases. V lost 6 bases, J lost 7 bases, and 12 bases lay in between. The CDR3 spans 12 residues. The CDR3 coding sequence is TGTGCCAGCAGCCCCAGGGCTACTGGCTACACCTTC. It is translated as CASSPRATGYTF.

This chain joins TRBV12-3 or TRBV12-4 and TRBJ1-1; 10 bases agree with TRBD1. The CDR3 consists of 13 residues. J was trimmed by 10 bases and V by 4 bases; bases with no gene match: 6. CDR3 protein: CASSSGQGGRAFF. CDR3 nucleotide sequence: TGTGCCAGCAGTTCCGGACAGGGGGGCCGAGCTTTCTTT.

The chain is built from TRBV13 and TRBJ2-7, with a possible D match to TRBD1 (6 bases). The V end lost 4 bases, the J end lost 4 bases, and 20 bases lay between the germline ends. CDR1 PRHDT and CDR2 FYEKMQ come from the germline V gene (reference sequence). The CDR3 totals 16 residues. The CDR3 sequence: CASSWRPGGIRYEQYF. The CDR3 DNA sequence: TGTGCCAGCAGCTGGCGGCCTGGGGGCATTAGATACGAGCAGTACTTC.

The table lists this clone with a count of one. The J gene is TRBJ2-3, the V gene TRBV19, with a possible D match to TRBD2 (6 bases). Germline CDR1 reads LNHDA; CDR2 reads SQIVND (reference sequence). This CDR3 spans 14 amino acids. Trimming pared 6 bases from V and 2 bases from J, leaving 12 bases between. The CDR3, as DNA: TGTGCCAGTAGGGTCGGGAGTCCCACAGATACGCAGTATTTT. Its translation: CASRVGSPTDTQYF.

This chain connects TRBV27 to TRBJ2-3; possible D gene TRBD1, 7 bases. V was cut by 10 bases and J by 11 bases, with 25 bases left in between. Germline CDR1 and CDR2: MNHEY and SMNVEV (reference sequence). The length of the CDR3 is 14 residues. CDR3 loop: CATKGGGRGILQYF. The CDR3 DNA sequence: TGTGCCACAAAAGGAGGGGGCCGGGGCATCTTGCAGTATTTT.

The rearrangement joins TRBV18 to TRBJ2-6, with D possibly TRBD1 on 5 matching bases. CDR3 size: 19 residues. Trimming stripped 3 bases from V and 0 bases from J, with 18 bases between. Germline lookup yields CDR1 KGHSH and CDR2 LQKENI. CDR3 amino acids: CASSPTDTAYLSGANVLTF. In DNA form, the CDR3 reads TGTGCCAGCTCACCTACGGACACTGCGTATCTCTCTGGGGCCAACGTCCTGACTTTC.

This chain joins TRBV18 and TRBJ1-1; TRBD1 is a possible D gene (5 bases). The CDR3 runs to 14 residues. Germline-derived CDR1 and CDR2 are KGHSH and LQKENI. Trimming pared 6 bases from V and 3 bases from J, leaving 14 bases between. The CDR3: CASSLSWGDTEAFF. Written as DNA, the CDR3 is TGTGCCAGCTCCCTTTCGTGGGGGGACACTGAAGCTTTCTTT.

CDR3 region: CASSYGQVREAFF. Written as DNA, the CDR3 is TGTGCCAGCAGTTACGGACAGGTCCGTGAAGCTTTCTTT. The rearrangement links TRBV6-5 to TRBJ1-1; 7 bases match TRBD1. CDR1 and CDR2 from the germline V gene are MNHEY and SVGAGI. The CDR3 length is 13 residues. Trimming removed 2 bases from V and 7 bases from J; junction bases left unmatched: 4.

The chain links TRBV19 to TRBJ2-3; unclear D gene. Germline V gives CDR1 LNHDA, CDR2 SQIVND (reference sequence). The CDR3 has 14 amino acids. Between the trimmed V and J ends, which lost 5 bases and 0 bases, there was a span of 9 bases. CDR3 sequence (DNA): TGTGCCAGTAGTTTAACAGCTAGCACAGATACGCAGTATTTT. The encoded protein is CASSLTASTDTQYF.

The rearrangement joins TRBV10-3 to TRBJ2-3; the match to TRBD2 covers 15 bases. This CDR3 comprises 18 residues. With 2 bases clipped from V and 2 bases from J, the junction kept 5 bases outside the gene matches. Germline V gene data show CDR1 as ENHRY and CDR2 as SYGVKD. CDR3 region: CAISEGLAGGSYTDTQYF. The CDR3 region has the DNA TGTGCCATCAGTGAGGGACTAGCGGGGGGGTCCTACACAGATACGCAGTATTTT.

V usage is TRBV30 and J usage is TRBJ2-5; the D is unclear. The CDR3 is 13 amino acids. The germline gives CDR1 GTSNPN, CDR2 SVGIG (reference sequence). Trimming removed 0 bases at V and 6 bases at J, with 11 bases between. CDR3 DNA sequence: TGTGCCTGGAGTGTTTCGGGTTCGAAGACCCAGTACTTC. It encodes CAWSVSGSKTQYF.

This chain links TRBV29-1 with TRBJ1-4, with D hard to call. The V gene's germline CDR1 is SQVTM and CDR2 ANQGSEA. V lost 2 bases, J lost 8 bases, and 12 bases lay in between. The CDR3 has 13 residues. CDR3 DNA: TGCAGCGTTGAATGGACGGGCGGGGAAAAACTGTTTTTT. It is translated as CSVEWTGGEKLFF.

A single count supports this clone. The CDR3 region is CASSLVRGQGSPLHF. DNA for the CDR3: TGTGCCAGCAGCTTAGTCAGGGGGCAGGGTTCACCCCTCCACTTT. This chain uses TRBV7-2 with TRBJ1-6, with 8 bases that match TRBD1. The CDR3 runs 15 residues. The V gene's germline CDR1 is SGHTA and CDR2 FQGNSA. J lost 9 bases, V lost 1 base, and 5 bases had no gene match.

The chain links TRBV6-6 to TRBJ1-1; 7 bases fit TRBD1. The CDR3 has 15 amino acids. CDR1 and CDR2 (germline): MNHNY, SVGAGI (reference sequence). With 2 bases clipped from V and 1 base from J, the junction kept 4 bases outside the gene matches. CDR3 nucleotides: TGTGCCAGCAGTTACGACAGGGACTCGAACACTGAAGCTTTCTTT. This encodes CASSYDRDSNTEAFF.

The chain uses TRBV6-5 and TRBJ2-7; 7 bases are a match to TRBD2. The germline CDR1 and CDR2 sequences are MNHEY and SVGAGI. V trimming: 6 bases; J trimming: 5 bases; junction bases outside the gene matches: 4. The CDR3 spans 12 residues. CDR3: CASRSGGDEQYF. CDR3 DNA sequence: TGTGCCAGCAGGAGTGGGGGGGACGAGCAGTACTTC.

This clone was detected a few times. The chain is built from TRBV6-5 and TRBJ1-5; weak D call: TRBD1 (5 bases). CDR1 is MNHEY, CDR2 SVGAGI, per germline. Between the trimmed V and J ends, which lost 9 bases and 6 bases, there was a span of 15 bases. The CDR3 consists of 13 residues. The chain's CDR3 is CARRGSSGQPQHF. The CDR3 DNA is TGTGCCAGAAGGGGTTCTTCGGGTCAGCCCCAGCATTTT.

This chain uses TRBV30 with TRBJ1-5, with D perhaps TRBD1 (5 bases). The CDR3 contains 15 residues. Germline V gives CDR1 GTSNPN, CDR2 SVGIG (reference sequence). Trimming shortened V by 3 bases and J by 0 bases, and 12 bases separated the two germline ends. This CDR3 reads CAWSLGAASNQPQHF. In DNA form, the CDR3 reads TGTGCCTGGAGCCTTGGGGCAGCTAGCAATCAGCCCCAGCATTTT.

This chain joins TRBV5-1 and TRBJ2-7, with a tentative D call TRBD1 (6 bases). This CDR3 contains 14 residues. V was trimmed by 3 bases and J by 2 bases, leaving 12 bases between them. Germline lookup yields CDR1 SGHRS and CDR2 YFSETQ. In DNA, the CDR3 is TGCGCCAGCAGCTCCTGGACAGACACCTACGAGCAGTACTTC. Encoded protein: CASSSWTDTYEQYF.

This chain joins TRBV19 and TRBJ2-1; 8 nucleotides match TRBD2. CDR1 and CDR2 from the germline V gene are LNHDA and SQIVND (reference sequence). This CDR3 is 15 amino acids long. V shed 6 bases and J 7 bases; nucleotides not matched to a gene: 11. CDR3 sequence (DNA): TGTGCCAGTAGCAGTACCGGGACTAGTTTAAATGAGCAGTTCTTC. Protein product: CASSSTGTSLNEQFF.

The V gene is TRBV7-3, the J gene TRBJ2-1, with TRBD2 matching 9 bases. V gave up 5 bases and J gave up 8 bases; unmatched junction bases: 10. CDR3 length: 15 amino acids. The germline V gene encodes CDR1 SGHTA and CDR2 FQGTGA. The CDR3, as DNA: TGTGCCAGCAGCCCCGGCACTAGCGGGTCGGATGAGCAGTTCTTC. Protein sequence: CASSPGTSGSDEQFF.

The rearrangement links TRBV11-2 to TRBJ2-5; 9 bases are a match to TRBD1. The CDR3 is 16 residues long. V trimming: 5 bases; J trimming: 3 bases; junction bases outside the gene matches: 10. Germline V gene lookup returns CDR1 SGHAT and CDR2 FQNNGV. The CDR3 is CASSRPGTGTKETQYF. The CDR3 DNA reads TGTGCCAGCAGCCGTCCCGGGACAGGGACGAAAGAGACCCAGTACTTC.

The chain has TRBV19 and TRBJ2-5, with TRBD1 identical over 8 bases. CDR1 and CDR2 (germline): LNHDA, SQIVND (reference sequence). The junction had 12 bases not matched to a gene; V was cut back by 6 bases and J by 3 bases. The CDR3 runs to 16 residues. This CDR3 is CASSYQGAGWEETQYF. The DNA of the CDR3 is TGTGCCAGTAGCTATCAGGGGGCGGGTTGGGAAGAGACCCAGTACTTC.

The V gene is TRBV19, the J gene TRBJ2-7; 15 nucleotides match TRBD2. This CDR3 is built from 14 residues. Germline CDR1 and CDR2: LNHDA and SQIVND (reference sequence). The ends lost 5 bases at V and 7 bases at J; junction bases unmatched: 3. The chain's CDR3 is CASSLGLAGGEQYF. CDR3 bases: TGTGCCAGTAGTCTGGGACTAGCGGGGGGTGAGCAGTACTTC.

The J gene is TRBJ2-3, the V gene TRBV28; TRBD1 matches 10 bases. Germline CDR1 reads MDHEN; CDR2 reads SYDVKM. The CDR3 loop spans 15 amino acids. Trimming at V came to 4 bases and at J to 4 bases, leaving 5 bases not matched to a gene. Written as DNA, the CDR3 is TGTGCCAGCAGTTCACGACAGGGGGCCCCAGATACGCAGTATTTT. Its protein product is CASSSRQGAPDTQYF.